This T cell receptor (beta chain) was found in a study of cytomegalovirus exposure and HLA in healthy donors. General study results and limits: Rare TCR sequences dominated, though some public TCRs recurred in many donors. An analysis done earlier found most TCR beta V segments productive about 87% or about 30% of the time. HLA-A and HLA-B allele assignments for most subjects were reportedly predicted accurately using TCR beta sequences.

On this clone: As yet, its antigen is unknown.

PCR primers comprised 60 Vbeta and 13 Jbeta primers. Only in-frame clones appear in the TCRdb table, and some are missing; sequencing was by immunoSEQ multiplex PCR. The profile shows about 210,000 clones, about four fifths of them singletons. Healthy bone marrow donors formed the donor group. The sequence was obtained from a woman aged 25 to 39 in good health and CMV-seropositive. The sequencing sample was made of PBMCs.

CDR3 nucleotide sequence: TGTGCCAGCTCTCAAAGGGGCAACACTGAAGCTTTCTTT. Translating it yields CASSQRGNTEAFF. V gene TRBV18 combines with J gene TRBJ1-1, with D possibly being TRBD1 (5 bases). Trimming stripped 6 bases from V and 2 bases from J, with 10 bases between. Germline V gene sequence: CDR1 KGHSH, CDR2 LQKENI. This CDR3 region has 13 residues.